This T cell receptor (beta chain) derives from a study of cytomegalovirus exposure and HLA in healthy donors. Produced via immunoSEQ multiplex PCR; TCRdb's table is partial and in-frame only. The table lists a few hundred thousand clones, roughly 86% of them singletons. As to this clone: Its specificity is not known.

Findings of the study overall: Across donors, most TCRs were seen rarely, yet some public ones were widespread. In vitro experiments confirmed that three CMV-associated chains were specific for CMV antigens. As was reported, the classifier diagnosed cytomegalovirus status with high specificity and sensitivity. According to a later analysis, TCR clusters from the first cohort tended to co-occur in the 110 or so validation repertoires.

The sequence was collected from a man aged 25-40 years in good health and CMV-seronegative. The source material was PBMCs.

CDR3 bases: TGTGCCCAAACCCCTCTAGCGGGGGAAAACAATGAGCAGTTCTTC. This sequence encodes CAQTPLAGENNEQFF. The chain couples TRBV30 to TRBJ2-1; 10 bases are shared with TRBD2. Trimming removed 8 bases from V and 5 bases from J; junction bases left unmatched: 12. Looked up from germline, CDR1 is GTSNPN and CDR2 is SVGIG (reference sequence). The CDR3 is 15 amino acids.